These 13 T cell receptor beta chains were all obtained from the same sample, sequenced in a study of post-analysis software for immune sequencing data. Study findings and constraints: Roughly five TRBV segments were significantly more frequent in patients than in controls. TRBV5-6, TRBV5-1 and TRBV20-1 were among these segments.

No cognate antigen is known for these TCRs. TCR beta cDNA libraries had unique molecular identifiers. TCRdb used MiXCR to reprocess the PCR reads, holding one entry per CDR3 protein. The table records 380,000 or so distinct CDR3 sequences, approximately 38% of them present only once. Sequencing was done on a sample of blood. The receptors were gathered from a girl aged 10-17 years with multiple sclerosis.

The chain joins TRBV7-2 to TRBJ2-3, with 8 bases matching TRBD1. With V trimmed by 2 bases and J by 6 bases, 16 bases remained unmatched. Looked up from germline, CDR1 is SGHTA and CDR2 is FQGNSA. This CDR3 has 18 residues. The CDR3 coding sequence is TGTGCCAGCAGCTTATGGTATCGGACAGGGAGCATGGGTGATACGCAGTATTTT. Its translation: CASSLWYRTGSMGDTQYF.

This clonotype was counted ten times or more. The V call is TRBV4-1, the J call TRBJ2-1; 11 bases align to TRBD2. CDR1 MGHRA and CDR2 YSYEKL come from the germline V gene. V gave up 1 base and J gave up 4 bases; unmatched junction bases: 6. The CDR3 has 17 residues. The CDR3, as DNA: TGCGCCAGCAGCCAAGTAACGGGACTAGCGGAGTACAATGAGCAGTTCTTC. Amino acids: CASSQVTGLAEYNEQFF.

J is TRBJ2-7 and V is TRBV28; TRBD1 agrees at 8 bases. Germline CDR1 and CDR2: MDHEN and SYDVKM. J lost 2 bases, V lost 4 bases, and 10 bases had no gene match. CDR3 length: 16 amino acids. The CDR3 nucleotides are TGTGCCAGCAGTTCCCAGAGATGGGACAGGCCCTACGAGCAGTACTTC. It encodes CASSSQRWDRPYEQYF. Based on the CDR3 plus reference TRBV28 and TRBJ2-7, the full variable domain is DVKVTQSSRYLVKRTGEKVFLECVQDMDHENMFWYRQDPGLGLRLIYFSYDVKMKEKGDIPEGYSVSREKKERFSLILESASTNQTSMYLCASSSQRWDRPYEQYFGPGTRLTVT.

The chain employs TRBV5-1 and TRBJ2-1; TRBD2 agrees at 9 bases. The CDR3 is made up of 14 amino acids. V lost 4 bases to trimming and J lost 8 bases; unmatched junction nucleotides: 7. The germline gives CDR1 SGHRS, CDR2 YFSETQ. The CDR3 is CASSPGTSIDEQFF. CDR3 bases: TGCGCCAGCAGCCCGGGGACTAGCATAGATGAGCAGTTCTTC. The full variable domain, rest sourced from reference TRBV5-1 and TRBJ2-1, is KAGVTQTPRYLIKTRGQQVTLSCSPISGHRSVSWYQQTPGQGLQFLFEYFSETQRNKGNFPGRFSGRQFSNSRSEMNVSTLELGDSALYLCASSPGTSIDEQFFGPGTRLTVL.

The V gene is TRBV5-1, the J gene TRBJ1-5; the D gene is possibly TRBD1 (5 bases). V gave up 0 bases and J gave up 9 bases, with 13 bases separating them. The CDR3 covers 14 residues. CDR1 is SGHRS and CDR2 is YFSETQ in the germline V gene. CDR3 protein: CASSLAGMDRPQHF. CDR3 sequence (DNA): TGCGCCAGCAGCTTGGCAGGGATGGATCGGCCCCAGCATTTT.

V gene TRBV6-1 combines with J gene TRBJ1-2, with D possibly matching TRBD1 (5 bases). The length of the CDR3 is 12 residues. Trimming stripped 7 bases from V and 8 bases from J, with 14 bases between. CDR1 MNHNS and CDR2 SASEGT come from the germline V gene. For the CDR3, the DNA is TGTGCCAGCAAGCGGGGGTTGGAGGGCTACACCTTC. This sequence encodes CASKRGLEGYTF.

This clonotype has ten or more counts. CDR3 bases: TGTGCCAGCAGTTTGATTAGCGGGGGTGATTTGTACGAGCAGTACTTC. Translating it yields CASSLISGGDLYEQYF. This sequence joins TRBV12-3 or TRBV12-4 and TRBJ2-7, with TRBD2 identical over 9 bases. After removal of 3 bases from V and 4 bases from J, the junction contained 10 bases not matched to a gene. This CDR3 spans 16 amino acids.

The table lists this clonotype with a few counts. V usage is TRBV5-4 and J usage is TRBJ1-4; D is unclear. This CDR3 region has 15 residues. V was trimmed by 4 bases and J by 5 bases, leaving 15 bases between them. Germline-derived CDR1 and CDR2 are SGHNT and YYREEE (reference sequence). The CDR3 here is CASSLMGRENEKLFF. The CDR3 DNA reads TGTGCCAGCAGCCTGATGGGGAGGGAGAATGAAAAACTGTTTTTT.

This clonotype was detected a few times. V and J are TRBV12-3 or TRBV12-4 and TRBJ1-4, with 8 bases matching TRBD1. The CDR3 has 14 amino acids. Trimming cost V 5 bases and J 6 bases; bases outside gene matches: 5. CDR3 sequence reads: CASSKTGAHEKLFF. DNA of the CDR3: TGTGCCAGCAGTAAGACAGGGGCCCATGAAAAACTGTTTTTT.

The chain recombines TRBV12-3 or TRBV12-4 with TRBJ1-4, with 9 bases identical to TRBD1. V was pared by 6 bases and J by 10 bases, with 6 bases of the junction left unmatched. This CDR3 region has 13 residues. This CDR3 is CASSPGTGRKLFF. As DNA, the CDR3 is TGTGCCAGCAGCCCCGGGACAGGGAGAAAACTGTTTTTT.

The chain employs TRBV10-3 and TRBJ2-4; 7 nucleotides match TRBD1. This CDR3 region has 14 residues. Germline assignment: CDR1 ENHRY and CDR2 SYGVKD. V lost 3 bases and J lost 7; bases outside the gene matches: 6. CDR3 DNA sequence: TGTGCCATCAGTGACGGGACAGTATTTAACATTCAGTACTTC. Its protein is CAISDGTVFNIQYF.

The genes are TRBV21-1 and TRBJ2-3; TRBD1, the table's D call, was not compared with the DNA. TRBV21-1 is noted as a pseudogene. The CDR3 is 17 residues long. CDR3 region: CASSKGNLLGREDTQYF. The CDR3 nucleotides read TGTGCCAGCAGCAAAGGAAACCTCCTGGGAAGGGAAGATACGCAGTATTTT.

This clonotype was seen more than once but under ten times. The V gene is TRBV12-3 or TRBV12-4, the J gene TRBJ2-3; 7 positions match TRBD2. After removal of 5 bases from V and 5 bases from J, the junction contained 1 base not matched to a gene. The CDR3 runs to 12 residues. The CDR3 nucleotides read TGTGCCAGCAGTGGGGGGGTAGATACGCAGTATTTT. It specifies CASSGGVDTQYF.